There are a few counts of the clone carrying this TCR beta chain. This sample stems from a study of regulatory T cells in long-lasting Graves disease. CDR3-region Arm-PCR and iRepertoire HTBI primers produced the TCR beta libraries. From the multiplex PCR reads, TCRdb called clonotypes with MiXCR, one entry per CDR3 protein. This sample carries 300,000 to 500,000 distinct CDR3 sequences, around 21% of them seen once, and the ten largest clones take less than 25%. The sample's time point: persistent/refractory GD, antithyroid drugs over 5 years with positive TRAb. PBMCs provided the RNA from which the TCR library was made. The receptor was derived from a female donor with Graves disease. Here the sequenced sample was peripheral blood mononuclear cells (PBMCs), taken when the disease was refractory, from a patient treated with antithyroid drugs.

DNA of the CDR3: TGTGCCAGCAAAGACGGCCCAGGCGAGCAGTACTTC. Translating it yields CASKDGPGEQYF. The genes are TRBV27 and TRBJ2-7; D ambiguous. The V and J ends lost 7 bases and 6 bases respectively, with 13 bases between them. This CDR3 has 12 residues. The germline V gene has CDR1 MNHEY and CDR2 SMNVEV (reference sequence).